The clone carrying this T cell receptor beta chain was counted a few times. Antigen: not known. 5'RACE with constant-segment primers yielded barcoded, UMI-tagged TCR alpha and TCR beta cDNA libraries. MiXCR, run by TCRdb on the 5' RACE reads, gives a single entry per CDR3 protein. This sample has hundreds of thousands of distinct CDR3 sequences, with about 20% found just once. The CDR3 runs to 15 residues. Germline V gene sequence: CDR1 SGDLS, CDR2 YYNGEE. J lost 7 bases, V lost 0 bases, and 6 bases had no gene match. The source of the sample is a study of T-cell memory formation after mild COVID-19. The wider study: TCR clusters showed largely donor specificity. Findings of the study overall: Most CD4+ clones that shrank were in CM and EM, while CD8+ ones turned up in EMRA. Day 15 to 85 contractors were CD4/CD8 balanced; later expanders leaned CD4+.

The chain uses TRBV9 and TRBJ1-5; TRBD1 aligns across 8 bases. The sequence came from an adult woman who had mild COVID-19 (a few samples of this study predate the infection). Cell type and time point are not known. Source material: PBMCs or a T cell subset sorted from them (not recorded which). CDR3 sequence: CASSVDGQGGQPQHF. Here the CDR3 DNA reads TGTGCCAGCAGCGTAGATGGACAGGGAGGACAGCCCCAGCATTTT.